These 20 T cell receptor beta chains were all obtained from the same sample, sequenced in a study of molecular identifiers for immune sequencing clone quantification. Via MiXCR, TCRdb re-called the PCR reads, giving one row per CDR3 protein. This repertoire shows a few hundred thousand distinct CDR3 sequences, 20% to 25% found once; its top ten account for approximately 0.8%. The specimen was naive CD8+ T cells from blood, with Jurkat cell RNA spiked in. Subset reported: FACS-sorted CD8+CD4-CCR7+CD45RA+ naive T cells. These receptors originate from a human donor in good health. Some libraries in this study had Jurkat cell RNA spiked in.

The chain uses TRBV19 and TRBJ1-2, with unresolved D. The germline V gene encodes CDR1 LNHDA and CDR2 SQIVND (reference sequence). With 9 bases removed from V and 4 bases from J, the gap between germline ends came to 6 bases. The CDR3 runs to 10 residues. CDR3 sequence reads: CASGTYGYTF. The CDR3 DNA is TGTGCCAGCGGTACCTATGGCTACACCTTC.

In its sample, this clonotype was seen many times. This chain links TRBV7-2 with TRBJ1-5; no firm D call. V gave up 4 bases and J gave up 4 bases, with 11 bases separating them. This CDR3 comprises 14 residues. The germline V gene encodes CDR1 SGHTA and CDR2 FQGNSA. CDR3 coding DNA: TGTGCCAGCAGCTCCTCGGACCTGAATCAGCCCCAGCATTTT. Its protein product is CASSSSDLNQPQHF.

Worth noting for this clonotype: Without the conserved terminal phenylalanine or tryptophan, this CDR3 likely stems from a read error. This chain joins TRBV11-1 and TRBJ2-7, with a tentative D call TRBD1 (6 bases). Between the trimmed V and J ends, which lost 5 bases and 3 bases, there was a span of 17 bases. CDR1 SGHAT and CDR2 FQDESV come from the germline V gene (reference sequence). The CDR3 is made up of 15 amino acids. In DNA, the CDR3 is TGTGCCAGCAGCGTCAGGGGTGGCTCTCTCTACGAGCAGTACCTC. Encoded protein: CASSVRGGSLYEQYL.

This chain connects TRBV29-1 to TRBJ2-7; D is undetermined. The germline gives CDR1 SQVTM, CDR2 ANQGSEA. Trimming shortened V by 6 bases and J by 2 bases, and 14 bases separated the two germline ends. The CDR3 has 13 residues. For the CDR3, the DNA is TGCAGCGTCGTTAAGGGTCATGCCTACGAGCAGTACTTC. This codes for CSVVKGHAYEQYF.

This clonotype was counted many times. In nucleotides, the CDR3 is TGTGCCAGCAGTTACGCCGCCAGCGGGAGTGAGACCCAGTACTTC. Protein product: CASSYAASGSETQYF. V usage is TRBV6-5 and J usage is TRBJ2-5, with 8 bases aligning to TRBD2. The ends lost 2 bases at V and 5 bases at J; junction bases unmatched: 7. The germline gives CDR1 MNHEY, CDR2 SVGAGI. The CDR3 runs 15 residues.

The CDR3 sequence is CASSQDFSSLYNEQFF. Here the CDR3 DNA reads TGCGCCAGCAGCCAAGATTTTAGCAGCCTCTACAATGAGCAGTTCTTC. This chain links TRBV4-3 with TRBJ2-1; D is undetermined. Germline V gene sequence: CDR1 LGHNA, CDR2 YSLEER. The CDR3 totals 16 residues. With 0 bases removed from V and 3 bases from J, the gap between germline ends came to 12 bases.

This clonotype was detected ten times or more. The chain combines TRBV20-1 with TRBJ2-7; TRBD1 is a possible D gene (6 bases). The CDR3 has 13 residues. The germline CDR1 and CDR2 sequences are DFQATT and SNEGSKA (reference sequence). Trimming cost V 0 bases and J 6 bases, with 12 bases left between them. CDR3 in amino acids: CSAREQGSSEQYF. The CDR3 DNA reads TGCAGTGCTAGAGAACAGGGAAGCAGCGAGCAGTACTTC.

This clonotype was detected many times. The chain recombines TRBV14 with TRBJ1-1; maybe TRBD1 (5 bases). The V gene's germline CDR1 is SGHDN and CDR2 FVKESK. This CDR3 is 13 amino acids long. With 4 bases removed from V and 1 base from J, the gap between germline ends came to 7 bases. The CDR3 DNA follows: TGTGCCAGCAGCCGCAGGGAGAACACTGAAGCTTTCTTT. Translating it yields CASSRRENTEAFF.

CDR3 nucleotides: TGTGCCAGCAGTTGGGGACAGGGGGCCACCGGGGAGCTGTTTTTT. This codes for CASSWGQGATGELFF. The rearrangement joins TRBV28 to TRBJ2-2; 12 bases map to TRBD1. CDR1 MDHEN and CDR2 SYDVKM come from the germline V gene. CDR3 length equals 15 residues. Trimming at V came to 4 bases and at J to 4 bases, leaving 1 base not matched to a gene.

This clonotype has only one observation. A much larger clone sits a single nucleotide away, making a read error possible. The J gene is TRBJ2-7, the V gene TRBV6-6; 11 bases are a match to TRBD2. V shed 3 bases and J 9 bases; nucleotides not matched to a gene: 10. The CDR3 spans 15 residues. From germline, CDR1 is MNHNY and CDR2 SVGAGI (reference sequence). CDR3 residues: CASSYMTSGAGGQYF. The CDR3 coding sequence is TGTGCCAGCAGTTATATGACTAGCGGGGCGGGCGGGCAGTACTTC.

With regard to this clonotype: A read error may explain this, as a much larger clone is one base away. The chain uses TRBV12-3 or TRBV12-4 and TRBJ2-6; 8 bases are shared with TRBD2. The V gene end was trimmed by 5 bases and the J gene end by 3 bases; junction bases not matched to a gene: 6. The CDR3 loop spans 16 amino acids. CDR3 DNA: TGTGCCAGCAGTGCCACAGGGACTAGTGGGGCCAACGTCCTGACTTTC. Translation: CASSATGTSGANVLTF.

The rearrangement links TRBV4-3 to TRBJ2-1; 9 nucleotides match TRBD2. V was clipped by 5 bases and J by 1 base; unmatched bases: 18. Germline loops: CDR1 LGHNA, CDR2 YSLEER. There are 20 residues in the CDR3. This CDR3 reads CASSSQKGDSGRGSYNEQFF. Written as DNA, the CDR3 is TGCGCCAGCAGCTCCCAAAAGGGAGATAGCGGGAGAGGGTCCTACAATGAGCAGTTCTTC.

This clonotype has just a few counts. The V and J genes are TRBV19 and TRBJ2-7, with a possible D match to TRBD2 (6 bases). Germline CDR1 and CDR2: LNHDA and SQIVND (reference sequence). The CDR3 contains 14 residues. V lost 3 bases, J lost 5 bases, and 14 bases lay in between. The CDR3 DNA sequence: TGTGCCAGTAGTATGAGCCCGGGGGTCCACGAGCAGTACTTC. This gives the protein CASSMSPGVHEQYF.

With respect to this clonotype: Since a much larger clone is just one base distant, this may be a read error. The V call is TRBV20-1, the J call TRBJ2-5, with D possibly being TRBD2 (5 bases). The V gene's germline CDR1 is DFQATT and CDR2 SNEGSKA (reference sequence). This CDR3 spans 15 amino acids. Here the CDR3 DNA reads TGCAGTGCTAGAGGTAGAGCGGACCTCCAAGAGGCCCAGTACTTC. Its translation: CSARGRADLQEAQYF.

Concerning this clonotype: A much larger clone differs from this one at a single base, so this may be a read error. The CDR3 carries no conserved terminal phenylalanine or tryptophan, so it likely arises from a read error. V and J are TRBV30 and TRBJ2-5; 7 bases fit TRBD1. Germline V lookup: CDR1 GTSNPN, CDR2 SVGIG (reference sequence). The length of the CDR3 is 11 residues. The J segment lost 5 bases and the V segment lost 5 bases, leaving 2 bases of the junction unmatched. Written as DNA, the CDR3 is TGTGCCTGGGGACAGGTGGAGACCCAGTACCTC. This gives the protein CAWGQVETQYL.

The chain's CDR3 is CASSPSLWGEKLFF. CDR3 bases: TGTGCCAGCTCACCCTCGTTGTGGGGGGAAAAACTGTTTTTT. The chain uses TRBV18 and TRBJ1-4; D possibly corresponds to TRBD1 (5 bases). This CDR3 contains 14 residues. Germline assignment: CDR1 KGHSH and CDR2 LQKENI. Deletions cut 3 bases from V and 8 bases from J, with 13 bases between.

There are many counts of this clonotype. V gene TRBV6-5 combines with J gene TRBJ2-5, with D maybe TRBD1 (5 bases). The germline gives CDR1 MNHEY, CDR2 SVGAGI. V was pared by 2 bases and J by 2 bases, with 12 bases between. The CDR3 is 15 residues long. The CDR3 nucleotides are TGTGCCAGCAGTTACGATGCGACAGAACAAGAGACCCAGTACTTC. Protein product: CASSYDATEQETQYF.

The sample holds many counts of this clonotype. This chain uses TRBV4-1 with TRBJ2-3; D unresolved. Trimming shortened V by 0 bases and J by 3 bases, and 7 bases separated the two germline ends. The germline V gene has CDR1 MGHRA and CDR2 YSYEKL. The length of the CDR3 is 14 residues. The CDR3 nucleotides are TGCGCCAGCAGCCAAGAGGGATGGACAGATACGCAGTATTTT. Translating gives CASSQEGWTDTQYF.

As regards this clonotype: Compared with germline, one end of the junction differs, possibly owing to a read error. The chain employs TRBV20-1 and TRBJ2-7, with D perhaps TRBD1 (5 bases). Germline V gene lookup returns CDR1 DFQATT and CDR2 SNEGSKA (reference sequence). The CDR3 loop spans 14 amino acids. The CDR3 bases are TGCGGTGCTAGATCCCTAGACAGCGACTACGAGCAGTACTTC. Residues: CGARSLDSDYEQYF.

The rearrangement links TRBV12-3 or TRBV12-4 to TRBJ2-2; D uncertain. This CDR3 region has 12 residues. With 8 bases removed from V and 7 bases from J, the gap between germline ends came to 11 bases. CDR3 DNA: TGTGCCAGCGGTCCAGTGGGCGGGGAGCTGTTTTTT. Protein product: CASGPVGGELFF.